The 6 T cell receptor beta chains below come from one sample, sequenced in a study of blood T cell repertoires in COVID-19. TCRdb keeps only in-frame clones here, not all; method: immunoSEQ multiplex PCR. The sample holds 100,000 to 150,000 clones, roughly 80% seen once. Specimen: peripheral blood. The receptors derive from a man between 60 and 75 years old with acute or convalescent COVID-19.

V is TRBV6-5 and J is TRBJ1-5, with 10 bases matching TRBD1. The germline CDR1 and CDR2 sequences are MNHEY and SVGAGI. The CDR3 covers 15 residues. With 4 bases clipped from V and 6 bases from J, the junction kept 6 bases outside the gene matches. The CDR3 region is CASSSGTGAVQPQHF. The CDR3 coding sequence is TGTGCCAGCAGTTCCGGGACAGGGGCTGTTCAGCCCCAGCATTTT.

This clone turned up a few times. This sequence joins TRBV7-8 and TRBJ2-3; D might be TRBD1 (6 bases). CDR1 is SGHVS, CDR2 FQNEAQ, per germline. This CDR3 spans 16 amino acids. Trimming stripped 4 bases from V and 2 bases from J, with 16 bases between. This CDR3 is CASSWYRDTITDTQYF. CDR3 nucleotide sequence: TGTGCCAGCAGCTGGTACCGGGACACTATCACAGATACGCAGTATTTT.

The chain couples TRBV27 to TRBJ1-2; possibly TRBD1 for D (6 bases). V lost 7 bases to trimming and J lost 8 bases, with 23 bases between them. The V gene's germline CDR1 is MNHEY and CDR2 SMNVEV (reference sequence). The CDR3 runs 15 residues. Here the CDR3 DNA reads TGTGCCAGCACCGAAAGGAGCCAGGGGACGAGAGGCTACACCTTC. Protein sequence: CASTERSQGTRGYTF.

The chain carries TRBV7-6 and TRBJ2-2; 7 nucleotides align to TRBD2. Trimming at V came to 1 base and at J to 6 bases, leaving 8 bases not matched to a gene. The CDR3 is 16 amino acids. The V gene's germline CDR1 is SGHVS and CDR2 FNYEAQ. The CDR3 DNA reads as TGTGCCAGCAGCTTAGGAGGGCGGGGGAGAGCCGGGGAGCTGTTTTTT. Its protein product is CASSLGGRGRAGELFF.

The CDR3 DNA reads TGCGCCAGCAGTGGTACCGCCCTAGGCGGGAGGACAGATACGCAGTATTTT. Translation: CASSGTALGGRTDTQYF. The V gene is TRBV10-1, the J gene TRBJ2-3; 8 bases are a match to TRBD2. CDR1 and CDR2 (germline): WNHNN, SYGVQD (reference sequence). This CDR3 spans 17 amino acids. Trimming cost V 4 bases and J 3 bases; bases outside gene matches: 12.

This clone was counted between two and nine times. The chain combines TRBV5-8 with TRBJ2-7; 10 bases line up with TRBD1. Germline V gene lookup returns CDR1 SGHTS and CDR2 YDEGEE. V lost 5 bases and J lost 6; bases outside the gene matches: 5. This CDR3 has 13 residues. CDR3 amino acids: CASRLTGGSEQYF. The CDR3 DNA reads as TGTGCCAGCAGGTTGACAGGGGGCTCCGAGCAGTACTTC.